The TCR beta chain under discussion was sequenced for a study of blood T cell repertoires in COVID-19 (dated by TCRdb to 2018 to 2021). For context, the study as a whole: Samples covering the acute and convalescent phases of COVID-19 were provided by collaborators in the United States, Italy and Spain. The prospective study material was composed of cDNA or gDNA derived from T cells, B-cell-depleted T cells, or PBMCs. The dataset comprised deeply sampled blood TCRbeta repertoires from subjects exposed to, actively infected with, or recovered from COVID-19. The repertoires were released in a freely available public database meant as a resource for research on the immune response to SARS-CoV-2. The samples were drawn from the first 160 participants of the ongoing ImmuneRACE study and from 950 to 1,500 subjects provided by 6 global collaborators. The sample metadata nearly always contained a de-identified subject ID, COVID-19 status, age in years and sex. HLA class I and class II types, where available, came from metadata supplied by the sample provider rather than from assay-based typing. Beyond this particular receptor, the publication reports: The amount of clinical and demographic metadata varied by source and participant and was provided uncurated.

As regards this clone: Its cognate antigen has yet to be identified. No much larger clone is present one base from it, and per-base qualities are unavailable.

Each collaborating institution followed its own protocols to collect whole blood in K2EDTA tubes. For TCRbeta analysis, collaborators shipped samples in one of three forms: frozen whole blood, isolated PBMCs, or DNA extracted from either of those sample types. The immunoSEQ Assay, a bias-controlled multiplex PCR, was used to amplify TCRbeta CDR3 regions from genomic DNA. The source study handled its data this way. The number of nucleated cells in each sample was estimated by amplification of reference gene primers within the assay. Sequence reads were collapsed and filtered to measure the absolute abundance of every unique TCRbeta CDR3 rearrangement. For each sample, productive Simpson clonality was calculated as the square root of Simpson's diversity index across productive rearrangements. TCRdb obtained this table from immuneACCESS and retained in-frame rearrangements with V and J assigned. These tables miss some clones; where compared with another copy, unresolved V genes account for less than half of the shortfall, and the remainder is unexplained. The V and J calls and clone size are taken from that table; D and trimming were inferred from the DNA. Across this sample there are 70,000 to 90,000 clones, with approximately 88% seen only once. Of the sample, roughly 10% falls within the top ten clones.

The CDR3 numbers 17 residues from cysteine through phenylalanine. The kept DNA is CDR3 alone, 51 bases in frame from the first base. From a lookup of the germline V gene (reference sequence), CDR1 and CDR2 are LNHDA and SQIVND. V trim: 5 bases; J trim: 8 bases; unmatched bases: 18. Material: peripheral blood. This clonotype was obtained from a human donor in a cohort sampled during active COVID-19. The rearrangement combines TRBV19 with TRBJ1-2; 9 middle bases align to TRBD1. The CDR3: CASSPSPPAGQGGGYTF. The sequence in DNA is TGTGCCAGTAGTCCCAGTCCCCCCGCGGGACAGGGCGGCGGCTACACCTTC.